This T cell receptor beta chain was sequenced in a study of blood T cell repertoires in COVID-19. The overall study: The analysed material was cDNA or gDNA that came from T cells, B-cell-depleted T cells, or PBMCs.

Profiling relied on immunoSEQ multiplex PCR, and the TCRdb table lists in-frame clones only, not all of them. This table holds about 180,000 clones, nearly 90% found once. Germline V gives CDR1 MGHDK, CDR2 SYGVNS. The CDR3 is made up of 14 amino acids. V lost 3 bases and J lost 2, with 10 bases in between. Those who participated ranged in age from roughly 18 to 95 years and resided in 20 to 25 US areas. The study assigned cohorts using participant-reported clinical history. The sequenced sample was PBMCs or T cells enriched from blood (not recorded which). V gene TRBV25-1 combines with J gene TRBJ2-5; D is unclear. This sequence was found in a woman aged 40 to 50 with acute COVID-19. The CDR3 reads CASSDLGLQETQYF. For the CDR3, the DNA is TGTGCCAGCAGTGATCTTGGCTTACAAGAGACCCAGTACTTC.